Listed here are 14 T cell receptor beta chains from one sample, sequenced in a study of regulatory T cells in long-lasting Graves disease. Described time point: newly diagnosed GD, antithyroid drugs for less than 3 months. Making the TCR library involved RNA that had been extracted from PBMCs. Through Arm-PCR of CDR3 regions and iRepertoire HTBI primers, TCR beta libraries were built. MiXCR, run by TCRdb on the multiplex PCR reads, gives a single entry per CDR3 protein. Altogether over 350,000 distinct CDR3 sequences are present, 14% being singletons, with the ten largest covering roughly 18%. This same sample was also part of a study on T cells in Graves' hyperthyroidism and ophthalmopathy.

The sample here was peripheral blood mononuclear cells (PBMCs), taken at new diagnosis, from a patient treated with antithyroid drugs. The receptor set was obtained from a woman aged 50 to 60 with Graves disease.

This clonotype was seen ten or more times. This chain links TRBV5-1 with TRBJ1-2, with D possibly TRBD1 on 5 matching bases. V lost 0 bases and J lost 8, with 14 bases in between. The CDR3 loop spans 14 amino acids. The germline V gene has CDR1 SGHRS and CDR2 YFSETQ. The chain's CDR3 is CASSLAGAGSGYTF. The CDR3 DNA reads TGCGCCAGCAGCTTGGCCGGGGCAGGGTCGGGCTACACCTTC.

This clonotype was found many times. The CDR3 protein is CASRRIGGQGYQPQHF. In DNA, the CDR3 is TGTGCCAGCAGGCGAATCGGCGGACAGGGTTATCAGCCCCAGCATTTT. The chain joins TRBV28 to TRBJ1-5; 8 bases are shared with TRBD1. J lost 5 bases, V lost 6 bases, and 12 bases had no gene match. The CDR3 extends over 16 amino acids. Germline assignment: CDR1 MDHEN and CDR2 SYDVKM. The complete variable domain, with remaining parts taken from reference TRBV28 and TRBJ1-5, reads DVKVTQSSRYLVKRTGEKVFLECVQDMDHENMFWYRQDPGLGLRLIYFSYDVKMKEKGDIPEGYSVSREKKERFSLILESASTNQTSMYLCASRRIGGQGYQPQHFGDGTRLSIL.

The chain joins TRBV12-3 or TRBV12-4 to TRBJ1-1; D uncertain. The CDR3 spans 14 residues. Trimming took off 7 bases at V and 3 bases at J, with 15 bases between the two ends. The CDR3 sequence: CASTWLSKYTEAFF. In DNA form, the CDR3 reads TGTGCCAGCACGTGGTTGTCTAAGTACACTGAAGCTTTCTTT.

This clonotype was found many times. The rearrangement links TRBV4-1 to TRBJ2-2; the D gene is possibly TRBD2 (5 bases). The CDR3 consists of 17 residues. CDR1 and CDR2 (germline): MGHRA, YSYEKL. V lost 0 bases, J lost 6 bases, and 17 bases lay in between. The CDR3 bases are TGCGCCAGCAGCCAAGATCCGGGGTCTGGGGATGCCGGGGAGCTGTTTTTT. Protein sequence: CASSQDPGSGDAGELFF.

This clonotype showed up just a few times. The chain is built from TRBV9 and TRBJ2-6, with D perhaps TRBD2 (7 bases). The CDR3 runs to 16 residues. Trimming cost V 7 bases and J 1 base, with 15 bases left between them. From germline, CDR1 is SGDLS and CDR2 YYNGEE. CDR3 residues: CASGEGGGSGANVLTF. The CDR3 region has the DNA TGTGCCAGCGGAGAGGGGGGGGGATCTGGGGCCAACGTCCTGACTTTC.

This sequence joins TRBV7-3 and TRBJ2-6; TRBD1 aligns across 7 bases. The CDR3 runs 19 residues. CDR1 and CDR2 from the germline V gene are SGHTA and FQGTGA. J lost 0 bases, V lost 4 bases, and 12 bases had no gene match. The CDR3 nucleotides are TGTGCCAGCAGCTCTTCAGACAGGGACGATTACTCTGGGGCCAACGTCCTGACTTTC. Translation: CASSSSDRDDYSGANVLTF.

This clonotype was picked up many times. The gene calls are TRBV30 and TRBJ1-2; TRBD1 is a possible D gene (5 bases). The CDR3 is 14 residues long. Germline assignment: CDR1 GTSNPN and CDR2 SVGIG (reference sequence). With 3 bases removed from V and 3 bases from J, the gap between germline ends came to 14 bases. The CDR3 nucleotides read TGTGCCTGGAGATCGGGAAGGGGCGACTATGGCTACACCTTC. This sequence encodes CAWRSGRGDYGYTF.

This clonotype was detected ten times or more. This chain links TRBV6-2 or TRBV6-3 with TRBJ2-5; possibly TRBD1 for D (6 bases). The CDR3 contains 14 residues. Germline loops: CDR1 MNHEY, CDR2 SVGEGT. Trimming removed 2 bases from V and 3 bases from J, with 10 bases in between. CDR3 coding DNA: TGTGCCAGCAGTTACCTCGACAGGAAAGAGACCCAGTACTTC. Protein: CASSYLDRKETQYF.

This clonotype occurred once. The rearrangement joins TRBV14 to TRBJ1-2; D gene unclear. The CDR3 contains 13 residues. Germline CDR1 reads SGHDN; CDR2 reads FVKESK. Trimming removed 1 base at V and 6 bases at J, with 9 bases between. This CDR3 is CASSQARLDGYTF. For the CDR3, the DNA is TGTGCCAGCAGCCAAGCACGCCTCGATGGCTACACCTTC.

This clonotype was picked up many times. V and J are TRBV7-8 and TRBJ2-5; either TRBD1 or TRBD2 may supply D (5 bases each). Deletions cut 5 bases from V and 4 bases from J, with 26 bases between. The germline V gene has CDR1 SGHVS and CDR2 FQNEAQ. There are 18 residues in the CDR3. The CDR3 DNA reads as TGTGCCAGCAGCCAGGGCGGGTCTGGTAGCGCGGGTGGAGAGACCCAGTACTTC. It translates to CASSQGGSGSAGGETQYF.

The V gene is TRBV20-1, the J gene TRBJ2-5, with D unclear. Per germline, CDR1 DFQATT and CDR2 SNEGSKA (reference sequence). Deletions cut 2 bases from V and 5 bases from J, with 9 bases between. The CDR3 extends over 12 amino acids. CDR3 sequence: CSARSKGETQYF. The CDR3 DNA reads TGCAGTGCTAGAAGTAAAGGGGAGACCCAGTACTTC.

About this clonotype: This may stem from a read error, because a much larger clone lies one nucleotide away. This chain joins TRBV12-3 or TRBV12-4 and TRBJ2-1, with TRBD2 matching over 8 bases. The CDR3 extends over 20 amino acids. The CDR3 here is CASGTLGRALYPHSYNEPFF. CDR3 nucleotides: TGTGCCAGCGGAACCCTCGGGAGGGCTCTTTACCCCCACTCCTACAATGAGCCGTTCTTC.

This clonotype has at least ten counts. The chain couples TRBV2 to TRBJ2-7, with a weak D call TRBD1 (6 bases). Trimming stripped 7 bases from V and 3 bases from J, with 16 bases between. CDR1 is SNHLY, CDR2 FYNNEI, per germline. CDR3 length: 14 amino acids. In DNA form, the CDR3 reads TGTGCCAGCATTTTACAGGGTTTCTTCTACGAGCAGTACTTC. Translation gives CASILQGFFYEQYF.

This clonotype was observed a few times. In DNA, the CDR3 is TGTGCCAGCAGCTCAAAATGGGAGACCCAGTACTTC. This sequence encodes CASSSKWETQYF. This chain links TRBV28 with TRBJ2-5; D remains unclear. From germline, CDR1 is MDHEN and CDR2 SYDVKM. This CDR3 has 12 residues. Trimming shortened V by 6 bases and J by 5 bases, and 10 bases separated the two germline ends.